Shown below are 19 T cell receptor beta chains from a single sample sequenced in a study of T-cell memory formation after mild COVID-19. Each CDR3 protein gets one entry after TCRdb re-called the 5' RACE reads with MiXCR. The profile shows about 340,000 distinct CDR3 sequences, around 21% of them singletons. The sequencing input was PBMCs or a T cell subset sorted from them (not recorded which). The receptors shown here come from an adult woman who had mild COVID-19 (a few samples of this study predate the infection). Cell type and time point are not known.

In its sample, this clonotype was seen many times. The chain has TRBV29-1 and TRBJ2-7; D gene unclear. Germline assignment: CDR1 SQVTM and CDR2 ANQGSEA. V dropped 4 bases and J dropped 1 base, with 8 bases sitting between them. The CDR3 is made up of 12 amino acids. The CDR3 nucleotides are TGCAGCGTTGGGCACGGGTCCTACGAGCAGTACTTC. It encodes CSVGHGSYEQYF.

The chain carries TRBV15 and TRBJ1-6; D gene unclear. Trimming left V 3 bases short and J 4 bases short, with 16 bases between. The CDR3 is 17 residues long. In germline, CDR1 is LNHNV, CDR2 YYDKDF (reference sequence). CDR3 sequence (DNA): TGTGCCACCAGCAGGGTCGTCCGCGGGTATTATAATTCACCCCTCCACTTT. It specifies CATSRVVRGYYNSPLHF.

This clonotype was recorded at least ten times. V is TRBV11-3 and J is TRBJ1-2; the D gene is possibly TRBD1 (5 bases). Deletions cut 4 bases from V and 8 bases from J, with 17 bases between. Germline lookup yields CDR1 SGHNT and CDR2 YENEEA. The CDR3 loop spans 14 amino acids. This CDR3 reads CASSSTQGLGGYTF. The CDR3 region has the DNA TGTGCCAGCAGCTCAACCCAGGGCCTTGGGGGCTACACCTTC.

The gene calls are TRBV18 and TRBJ2-3, with 8 bases that match TRBD1. J was trimmed by 12 bases and V by 4 bases; bases with no gene match: 3. The CDR3 loop spans 11 amino acids. The germline V gene encodes CDR1 KGHSH and CDR2 LQKENI. DNA for the CDR3: TGTGCCAGCTCACGAGGGACAGGACAGTATTTT. It codes for CASSRGTGQYF.

In this sample, this clonotype turned up a few times. The rearrangement uses TRBV7-9 and TRBJ1-1, with a weak D call TRBD1 (6 bases). This CDR3 contains 14 residues. Germline V gives CDR1 SEHNR, CDR2 FQNEAQ (reference sequence). V was trimmed by 5 bases and J by 1 base, leaving 11 bases between them. CDR3 in amino acids: CASSVGAPNTEAFF. CDR3 nucleotide sequence: TGTGCCAGCAGCGTGGGGGCCCCGAACACTGAAGCTTTCTTT.

The chain is built from TRBV12-3 or TRBV12-4 and TRBJ2-7; 8 bases align to TRBD1. V shed 0 bases and J 2 bases; nucleotides not matched to a gene: 6. This CDR3 comprises 16 residues. The CDR3 loop reads CASSLAGGTGTYEQYF. In DNA, the CDR3 is TGTGCCAGCAGTTTAGCAGGAGGGACAGGTACCTACGAGCAGTACTTC.

This clonotype turned up a few times. V usage is TRBV5-6 and J usage is TRBJ2-7; TRBD2 agrees at 9 bases. The CDR3 sequence is 15 residues long. The germline CDR1 and CDR2 sequences are SGHDT and YYEEEE. The V and J ends lost 4 bases and 3 bases, in that order; junction bases with no gene match: 8. The CDR3 DNA is TGTGCCAGCAGCCCCCTCGGGACTAGCAACTACGAGCAGTACTTC. It is translated as CASSPLGTSNYEQYF.

The chain recombines TRBV5-6 with TRBJ2-7, with 9 bases matching TRBD1. The CDR3 consists of 15 residues. The trim removed 2 bases at V and 5 bases at J, leaving 8 bases unmatched. Germline CDR1 is SGHDT and CDR2 is YYEEEE. Written as DNA, the CDR3 is TGTGCCAGCAGCTTTACCGGGACAGGGTACCACGAGCAGTACTTC. It codes for CASSFTGTGYHEQYF.

CDR3 DNA: TGTGCCAGCAGTTCAGGACAGGGGCCCCCCTATCAGCCCCAGCATTTT. Its protein is CASSSGQGPPYQPQHF. The chain has TRBV2 and TRBJ1-5, with TRBD1 identical over 9 bases. CDR1 is SNHLY, CDR2 FYNNEI, per germline. This CDR3 region has 16 residues. V dropped 5 bases and J dropped 5; count of bases not matched to a gene: 10.

The chain is built from TRBV12-3 or TRBV12-4 and TRBJ2-3; 11 nucleotides line up with TRBD2. This CDR3 contains 15 residues. V trimming: 7 bases; J trimming: 5 bases; junction bases outside the gene matches: 8. The CDR3 protein is CASISGGAFLDTQYF. The CDR3 bases are TGTGCCAGCATTAGCGGGGGGGCCTTCTTAGATACGCAGTATTTT.

This clonotype has ten or more counts. The J gene is TRBJ2-2, the V gene TRBV5-1; possible D gene TRBD2, 5 bases. The V and J ends lost 2 bases and 1 base respectively, with 12 bases between them. The CDR3 is 16 residues long. CDR1 and CDR2 from the germline V gene are SGHRS and YFSETQ. The DNA for the CDR3 is TGCGCCAGCAGCTTTCGGTGGGAGATGAACACCGGGGAGCTGTTTTTT. This translates into CASSFRWEMNTGELFF.

This chain connects TRBV7-6 to TRBJ2-5; no reliable D call. Germline CDR1 and CDR2: SGHVS and FNYEAQ. There are 14 residues in the CDR3. Trimming took 1 base from V and 2 from J, leaving 8 bases between them. The CDR3 loop reads CASSLGVTQETQYF. In nucleotides, the CDR3 is TGTGCCAGCAGCTTAGGTGTTACACAAGAGACCCAGTACTTC.

This clonotype appeared many times. The CDR3 spells CASSLSSKDEQFF. Written as DNA, the CDR3 is TGTGCCAGCAGCTTGAGCAGTAAAGATGAGCAGTTCTTC. The rearrangement joins TRBV7-3 to TRBJ2-1; D call uncertain. The germline V gene encodes CDR1 SGHTA and CDR2 FQGTGA. With 3 bases removed from V and 8 bases from J, the gap between germline ends came to 11 bases. The length of the CDR3 is 13 residues.

This clonotype was seen repeatedly, ten times or more. The chain carries TRBV18 and TRBJ1-2; D is uncertain. The CDR3 contains 14 residues. Germline V gene sequence: CDR1 KGHSH, CDR2 LQKENI. V was shortened by 5 bases and J by 4 bases, with 14 bases between the two germline ends. For the CDR3, the DNA is TGTGCCAGCTCATCTATCCCTAACAGCTATGGCTACACCTTC. Translation gives CASSSIPNSYGYTF.

Ten or more counts support this clonotype. This rearrangement joins TRBV7-3 to TRBJ2-3; 7 positions match TRBD2. V lost 5 bases, J lost 4 bases, and 12 bases stayed unmatched. The CDR3 contains 16 residues. Germline V lookup: CDR1 SGHTA, CDR2 FQGTGA. For the CDR3, the DNA is TGTGCCAGCAGCCCACTAGGCCTAGCGGTTCCAGATACGCAGTATTTT. Encoded protein: CASSPLGLAVPDTQYF. Combining the CDR3 with reference TRBV7-3 and TRBJ2-3 gives the whole variable domain GAGVSQTPSNKVTEKGKYVELRCDPISGHTALYWYRQSLGQGPEFLIYFQGTGAADDSGLPNDRFFAVRPEGSVSTLKIQRTERGDSAVYLCASSPLGLAVPDTQYFGPGTRLTVL.

This clonotype showed up just a few times. The CDR3 region is CASSLTGSQETQYF. The CDR3, as DNA: TGTGCCAGCAGCTTAACGGGGAGCCAAGAGACCCAGTACTTC. The chain couples TRBV7-6 to TRBJ2-5; possibly TRBD2 for D (5 bases). Germline V gene sequence: CDR1 SGHVS, CDR2 FNYEAQ. The CDR3 is made up of 14 amino acids. V shed 2 bases and J shed 1 base, with 8 bases lying between them. The whole variable domain, filled in from reference TRBV7-6 and TRBJ2-5, reads GAGVSQSPRYKVTKRGQDVALRCDPISGHVSLYWYRQALGQGPEFLTYFNYEAQQDKSGLPNDRFSAERPEGSISTLTIQRTEQRDSAMYRCASSLTGSQETQYFGPGTRLLVL.

Only a few counts were recorded for this clonotype. The chain links TRBV27 to TRBJ2-7; D uncertain. This CDR3 is 12 amino acids long. The germline CDR1 and CDR2 sequences are MNHEY and SMNVEV (reference sequence). V lost 5 bases, J lost 3 bases, and 8 bases lay in between. The CDR3 region has the DNA TGTGCCAGCAGTGCCCCCGGCTACGAGCAGTACTTC. This gives the protein CASSAPGYEQYF.

The V gene is TRBV5-1, the J gene TRBJ2-4; no reliable D call. CDR1 is SGHRS, CDR2 YFSETQ, per germline. The CDR3 is 14 amino acids. Trimming took 3 bases from V and 5 from J, leaving 12 bases between them. As DNA, the CDR3 is TGCGCCAGCAGCTCTTTGCCGGGCGAAAACATTCAGTACTTC. Residues: CASSSLPGENIQYF.

The rearrangement uses TRBV15 and TRBJ1-5; D not resolved. CDR1 and CDR2 (germline): LNHNV, YYDKDF (reference sequence). The CDR3 sequence is 13 residues long. V shed 0 bases and J shed 7 bases, with 7 bases lying between them. DNA for the CDR3: TGTGCCACCAGCAGAGATTCGGGGCAGCCCCAGCATTTT. Protein: CATSRDSGQPQHF.